The 18 T cell receptor beta chains reported below all come from one sample, sequenced in a study of control samples from healthy donors and cancer patients. Sequenced by immunoSEQ multiplex PCR; TCRdb stores in-frame clones only, minus some. Of just under 150,000 clones listed, 75% to 95% are singletons. The specimen was blood. All receptors come from a man between 25 and 39 years old in good health.

This chain uses TRBV7-3 with TRBJ2-1; 11 bases match TRBD2. V lost 5 bases to trimming and J lost 8 bases; unmatched junction nucleotides: 11. The CDR3 loop spans 16 amino acids. Germline V CDR1 and CDR2: SGHTA, FQGTGA. The CDR3 reads CASSLLAGGHVYEQFF. CDR3 in DNA: TGTGCCAGCAGCCTATTAGCGGGGGGGCATGTCTATGAGCAGTTCTTC.

The J gene is TRBJ2-7, the V gene TRBV5-1; D is uncertain. The CDR3 runs to 14 residues. Per the germline V gene, CDR1 is SGHRS and CDR2 is YFSETQ. V lost 0 bases, J lost 2 bases, and 9 bases lay in between. The CDR3 spells CASSLDLSTYEQYF. The CDR3 DNA sequence: TGCGCCAGCAGCTTGGACCTCAGTACCTACGAGCAGTACTTC. The full variable domain, completed using reference TRBV5-1 and TRBJ2-7, is KAGVTQTPRYLIKTRGQQVTLSCSPISGHRSVSWYQQTPGQGLQFLFEYFSETQRNKGNFPGRFSGRQFSNSRSEMNVSTLELGDSALYLCASSLDLSTYEQYFGPGTRLTVT.

This chain links TRBV24-1 with TRBJ2-2; possible D gene TRBD2, 5 bases. Germline V gene sequence: CDR1 KGHDR, CDR2 SFDVKD. The CDR3 is 15 residues long. V was shortened by 3 bases and J by 6 bases, with 13 bases between the two germline ends. The CDR3 spells CATSDPLLESGELFF. The CDR3 DNA is TGTGCCACCAGTGATCCACTACTAGAATCCGGGGAGCTGTTTTTT.

The chain joins TRBV7-7 to TRBJ2-7; D tentatively reads TRBD1 or TRBD2 (5 bases each). V was trimmed by 4 bases and J by 5 bases, leaving 15 bases between them. Germline CDR1 SSHAT, CDR2 FNYEAQ (reference sequence). The CDR3 is made up of 14 amino acids. For the CDR3, the DNA is TGTGCCAGCAGCTCGTCCGCATGGGGGAACGAGCAGTACTTC. Residues: CASSSSAWGNEQYF.

CDR3 amino acids: CASSLGQSYGYTF. Written as DNA, the CDR3 is TGTGCCAGCAGTTTAGGCCAGAGCTATGGCTACACCTTC. The chain combines TRBV28 with TRBJ1-2; D not certain. Germline V gene lookup returns CDR1 MDHEN and CDR2 SYDVKM. The CDR3 extends over 13 amino acids. V was shortened by 2 bases and J by 4 bases, with 8 bases between the two germline ends.

This rearrangement joins TRBV10-3 to TRBJ2-3; TRBD1 matches at 7 bases. J was trimmed by 8 bases and V by 0 bases; bases with no gene match: 2. Germline CDR1 and CDR2: ENHRY and SYGVKD. CDR3 size: 13 residues. The CDR3 sequence is CAISESSGGTQYF. As DNA, the CDR3 is TGTGCCATCAGTGAGTCCTCAGGGGGTACGCAGTATTTT.

The CDR3 DNA reads TGTGCCTGGAGGATTCAGGGCTACGAGCAGTACTTC. This gives the protein CAWRIQGYEQYF. J is TRBJ2-7 and V is TRBV30, with D possibly TRBD1 on 5 matching bases. Trimming pared 3 bases from V and 3 bases from J, leaving 9 bases between. In germline, CDR1 is GTSNPN, CDR2 SVGIG (reference sequence). The CDR3 length is 12 residues.

This clone was counted once. The chain couples TRBV19 to TRBJ2-4; a possible D gene is TRBD1 (5 bases). CDR1 and CDR2 from the germline V gene are LNHDA and SQIVND (reference sequence). The CDR3 extends over 16 amino acids. Trimming cost V 4 bases and J 6 bases, with 19 bases left between them. CDR3 coding DNA: TGTGCCAGTAGTAATAGGGGCATGGGATCGGTAAACATTCAGTACTTC. Its protein product is CASSNRGMGSVNIQYF. Filled out from reference TRBV19 and TRBJ2-4, the complete variable domain reads DGGITQSPKYLFRKEGQNVTLSCEQNLNHDAMYWYRQDPGQGLRLIYYSQIVNDFQKGDIAEGYSVSREKKESFPLTVTSAQKNPTAFYLCASSNRGMGSVNIQYFGAGTRLSVL.

With regard to this clone: Other DNA sequences from this sample encode an identical CDR3 as well. This chain joins TRBV11-2 and TRBJ1-1, with D possibly TRBD1 on 6 matching bases. Germline CDR1 reads SGHAT; CDR2 reads FQNNGV. Trimming cost V 5 bases and J 5 bases, with 12 bases left between them. The CDR3 loop spans 13 amino acids. The CDR3 DNA reads TGTGCCAGCAGCCTAACAGGGATTACTGAAGCTTTCTTT. Protein sequence: CASSLTGITEAFF. Drawing the rest from reference TRBV11-2 and TRBJ1-1, the complete variable domain is EAGVAQSPRYKIIEKRQSVAFWCNPISGHATLYWYQQILGQGPKLLIQFQNNGVVDDSQLPKDRFSAERLKGVDSTLKIQPAKLEDSAVYLCASSLTGITEAFFGQGTRLTVV.

The count of this clone is one. This chain connects TRBV3-1 (or the pseudogene TRBV3-2) to TRBJ1-2, with TRBD1 as a possible D gene (6 bases). V was clipped by 0 bases and J by 2 bases, with 13 bases between them. This CDR3 has 16 amino acids. Germline values: CDR1 LGHDT, CDR2 YNNKEL (reference sequence). CDR3 bases: TGTGCCAGCAGCCAAGATCGGGACATGCGAAACTATGGCTACACCTTC. It encodes CASSQDRDMRNYGYTF.

V usage is TRBV4-1 and J usage is TRBJ1-3; D is unresolved. CDR3 length: 15 residues. CDR1 and CDR2 (germline): MGHRA, YSYEKL. V lost 1 base and J lost 0, with 7 bases in between. The CDR3 spells CASSQVVSSGNTIYF. In nucleotides, the CDR3 is TGCGCCAGCAGCCAAGTAGTGTCCTCTGGAAACACCATATATTTT.

The chain joins TRBV27 to TRBJ1-1; D gene ambiguous. CDR3 length: 13 amino acids. The germline CDR1 and CDR2 sequences are MNHEY and SMNVEV (reference sequence). V gave up 3 bases and J gave up 4 bases, with 9 bases separating them. The CDR3 region is CASSFGEGTEAFF. The CDR3 region has the DNA TGTGCCAGCAGTTTTGGGGAGGGCACTGAAGCTTTCTTT.

V is TRBV2 and J is TRBJ1-2; TRBD1 is a possible D gene (5 bases). CDR1 is SNHLY and CDR2 is FYNNEI in the germline V gene. This CDR3 has 14 amino acids. Trimming left V 6 bases short and J 1 base short, with 12 bases between. CDR3 amino acids: CASRVGTFNYGYTF. The CDR3 DNA reads TGTGCCAGCAGGGTAGGGACTTTTAACTATGGCTACACCTTC.

V usage is TRBV5-1 and J usage is TRBJ1-6, with 7 bases aligning to TRBD1. The J segment lost 5 bases and the V segment lost 0 bases, leaving 5 bases of the junction unmatched. The CDR3 totals 16 residues. Germline loops: CDR1 SGHRS, CDR2 YFSETQ. The CDR3 reads CASSLGQGNNNSPLHF. DNA of the CDR3: TGCGCCAGCAGCTTGGGACAGGGAAATAATAATTCACCCCTCCACTTT.

Here the CDR3 reads CASSDRGDQPQHF. CDR3 DNA: TGTGCCAGTTCGGACAGGGGGGATCAGCCCCAGCATTTT. The chain employs TRBV5-8 and TRBJ1-5; 10 bases line up with TRBD1. Unmatched junction bases numbered 4, after V lost 8 bases and J lost 5 bases. The CDR3 length is 13 residues. Germline V CDR1 and CDR2: SGHTS, YDEGEE.

The V and J genes are TRBV11-2 and TRBJ2-3; D may match TRBD1 or TRBD2 (5 bases each). There are 16 residues in the CDR3. CDR1 and CDR2 from the germline V gene are SGHAT and FQNNGV. V was cut by 5 bases and J by 0 bases, with 15 bases left in between. CDR3: CASSAVQGPSTDTQYF. The CDR3 DNA is TGTGCCAGCAGCGCAGTTCAGGGACCTAGCACAGATACGCAGTATTTT.

This clone was seen only once. The chain couples TRBV3-1 (or the pseudogene TRBV3-2) to TRBJ1-6, with TRBD1 matching over 10 bases. Germline CDR1 reads LGHDT; CDR2 reads YNNKEL (reference sequence). This CDR3 is 17 amino acids long. V was clipped by 1 base and J by 5 bases; unmatched bases: 5. The CDR3 sequence: CASSQAAGTGDNSPLHF. CDR3 bases: TGTGCCAGCAGCCAAGCTGCCGGGACAGGGGATAATTCACCCCTCCACTTT.

This clone was recorded a few times. V and J are TRBV25-1 and TRBJ1-3; D is uncertain. With 6 bases removed from V and 4 bases from J, the gap between germline ends came to 10 bases. Germline loops: CDR1 MGHDK, CDR2 SYGVNS. There are 13 residues in the CDR3. CDR3 protein: CASSYLYGNTIYF. The CDR3 bases are TGTGCCAGCAGCTACTTGTACGGAAACACCATATATTTT.